The 21 T cell receptor beta chains below all came from one sample that was sequenced in a study of blood T cell repertoires in COVID-19. Generated by immunoSEQ multiplex PCR, the TCRdb table keeps only in-frame clones and is missing some. The sample lists some 150,000 clones; around 87% were seen once. The sequenced material came from peripheral blood. The receptors here all came from a woman aged 45-65 years with active or convalescent COVID-19.

The chain joins TRBV5-8 to TRBJ2-7; D gene unclear. The CDR3 is 12 residues long. Trimming removed 4 bases at V and 7 bases at J, with 12 bases between. In germline, CDR1 is SGHTS, CDR2 YDEGEE. The CDR3 coding sequence is TGTGCCAGCAGCCTTACATATTGGGAGCAGTACTTC. Protein sequence: CASSLTYWEQYF.

Sample share makes this clone medium-sized. The rearrangement links TRBV6-5 to TRBJ2-7; D might be TRBD1 (6 bases). The CDR3 extends over 16 amino acids. Trimming pared 2 bases from V and 7 bases from J, leaving 21 bases between. Germline CDR1 is MNHEY and CDR2 is SVGAGI. CDR3 region: CASSYTPTWTVPEQYF. For the CDR3, the DNA is TGTGCCAGCAGTTACACACCAACATGGACAGTTCCGGAGCAGTACTTC.

This chain's CDR3 is CASSLNRAYGYTF. The CDR3 region has the DNA TGTGCCAGCAGTTTAAACAGGGCTTATGGCTACACCTTC. This chain links TRBV12-3 or TRBV12-4 with TRBJ1-2; D perhaps matches TRBD1 (6 bases). This CDR3 comprises 13 residues. Between the trimmed V and J ends, which lost 2 bases and 5 bases, there was a span of 9 bases.

The chain recombines TRBV5-1 with TRBJ2-1; D is undetermined. Trimming removed 0 bases from V and 3 bases from J, with 4 bases in between. Germline CDR1 and CDR2: SGHRS and YFSETQ. The CDR3 has 13 residues. CDR3 sequence reads: CASSLDSYNEQFF. CDR3 sequence (DNA): TGCGCCAGCAGCTTGGACAGCTACAATGAGCAGTTCTTC.

V and J are TRBV7-3 and TRBJ1-6; D uncertain. The CDR3 consists of 13 residues. The V end lost 4 bases, the J end lost 5 bases, and 6 bases lay between the germline ends. The V gene's germline CDR1 is SGHTA and CDR2 FQGTGA. The CDR3 DNA sequence: TGTGCCAGCAGCTCGCAGAATAATTCACCCCTCCACTTT. Its protein product is CASSSQNNSPLHF. Complete variable domain (other parts from reference TRBV7-3 and TRBJ1-6): GAGVSQTPSNKVTEKGKYVELRCDPISGHTALYWYRQSLGQGPEFLIYFQGTGAADDSGLPNDRFFAVRPEGSVSTLKIQRTERGDSAVYLCASSSQNNSPLHFGNGTRLTVT.

The J gene is TRBJ2-1, the V gene TRBV11-3; the D gene is possibly TRBD2 (6 bases). V dropped 4 bases and J dropped 9 bases, with 16 bases sitting between them. Germline V gene data show CDR1 as SGHNT and CDR2 as YENEEA. The CDR3 totals 14 residues. The CDR3 loop is CASSSSGPLGEQFF. The DNA for the CDR3 is TGTGCCAGCAGCTCGAGCGGGCCCCTAGGTGAGCAGTTCTTC.

The chain couples TRBV11-1 to TRBJ1-1; D uncertain. CDR1 SGHAT and CDR2 FQDESV come from the germline V gene (reference sequence). The CDR3 runs to 13 residues. V lost 2 bases and J lost 1, with 5 bases in between. The chain's CDR3 is CASSLNRNTEAFF. DNA of the CDR3: TGTGCCAGCAGCTTAAACAGGAACACTGAAGCTTTCTTT.

The chain uses TRBV29-1 and TRBJ1-2; TRBD1 agrees at 8 bases. CDR1 SQVTM and CDR2 ANQGSEA come from the germline V gene. This CDR3 contains 11 residues. V lost 3 bases to trimming and J lost 6 bases; unmatched junction nucleotides: 0. Written as DNA, the CDR3 is TGCAGCGTTGAGGACAGGGATGGCTACACCTTC. Translating it yields CSVEDRDGYTF.

This chain connects TRBV2 to TRBJ1-5; 7 bases align to TRBD1. V trimming: 8 bases; J trimming: 2 bases; junction bases outside the gene matches: 6. The germline CDR1 and CDR2 sequences are SNHLY and FYNNEI. The CDR3 is 14 residues long. CDR3 DNA sequence: TGTGCCAGCCGGCGACAGGGAGGCAATCAGCCCCAGCATTTT. Its translation is CASRRQGGNQPQHF.

The chain recombines TRBV6-6 with TRBJ1-2; a possible D gene is TRBD1 (6 bases). The germline gives CDR1 MNHNY, CDR2 SVGAGI (reference sequence). There are 12 residues in the CDR3. The ends were cut back, 5 bases at V and 7 bases at J, with 11 bases in the middle. The CDR3 is CASSHRERGYTF. Here the CDR3 DNA reads TGTGCCAGCAGTCACAGGGAGCGTGGCTACACCTTC.

V gene TRBV6-2 or TRBV6-3 combines with J gene TRBJ2-5, with D unclear. V was pared by 0 bases and J by 5 bases, with 4 bases between. The CDR3 is 12 amino acids. Germline V gives CDR1 MNHEY, CDR2 SVGEGT. CDR3 residues: CASSYSAETQYF. In DNA, the CDR3 is TGTGCCAGCAGTTACTCCGCGGAGACCCAGTACTTC.

The chain recombines TRBV20-1 with TRBJ2-5; 9 bases line up with TRBD1. The CDR3 sequence is 15 residues long. Germline trimming cut 3 bases from V and 5 bases from J; bases unmatched to any gene: 10. Germline V gene data show CDR1 as DFQATT and CDR2 as SNEGSKA (reference sequence). CDR3 nucleotides: TGCAGTGCTAGTACAGGGGGCGTACTGAGGGAGACCCAGTACTTC. Its translation: CSASTGGVLRETQYF.

This chain uses TRBV5-1 with TRBJ2-7, with 10 positions matching TRBD2. V lost 3 bases, J lost 4 bases, and 16 bases stayed unmatched. The CDR3 has 18 residues. The germline V gene encodes CDR1 SGHRS and CDR2 YFSETQ. The CDR3 sequence: CASSSPLSSGSMIYEQYF. The CDR3 DNA reads as TGCGCCAGCAGCTCACCCCTGTCTAGCGGGAGTATGATTTACGAGCAGTACTTC.

This clone was detected a few times. The identical CDR3 is also encoded by other nucleotide sequences in the sample. The chain couples TRBV3-1 (or the pseudogene TRBV3-2) to TRBJ1-4; 8 bases are shared with TRBD1. Germline V gene data show CDR1 as LGHDT and CDR2 as YNNKEL (reference sequence). This CDR3 is 16 amino acids long. V was clipped by 4 bases and J by 4 bases; unmatched bases: 8. The CDR3, as DNA: TGTGCCAGCAGCCCTTTTAGGACAGGGAGTAATGAAAAACTGTTTTTT. Amino acid sequence: CASSPFRTGSNEKLFF.

V and J are TRBV4-1 and TRBJ1-6; a possible D gene is TRBD1 (5 bases). Germline CDR1 MGHRA, CDR2 YSYEKL. The germline V and J ends were trimmed by 1 base and 6 bases, with 19 bases remaining between them. The CDR3 loop spans 18 amino acids. The CDR3 sequence: CASSQAPGQGLSNSPLHF. The CDR3 nucleotides are TGCGCCAGCAGCCAAGCCCCTGGGCAGGGACTTAGTAATTCACCCCTCCACTTT.

The sample holds a few counts of this clone. The chain employs TRBV30 and TRBJ2-7, with a tentative D call TRBD1 (6 bases). The CDR3 extends over 13 amino acids. Trimming stripped 0 bases from V and 3 bases from J, with 9 bases between. CDR1 and CDR2 (germline): GTSNPN, SVGIG (reference sequence). The CDR3 DNA sequence: TGTGCCTGGAGTGTAGGCAGGGGCTACGAGCAGTACTTC. Translating it yields CAWSVGRGYEQYF.

The chain is built from TRBV7-9 and TRBJ2-4; no clear D gene. V was cut by 5 bases and J by 5 bases, with 10 bases left in between. The CDR3 length is 13 residues. Germline-derived CDR1 and CDR2 are SEHNR and FQNEAQ (reference sequence). The CDR3 sequence is CASSPTPENIQYF. The CDR3 DNA reads as TGTGCCAGCAGCCCCACCCCGGAAAACATTCAGTACTTC.

This rearrangement joins TRBV2 to TRBJ1-4; the D is unclear. The ends were cut back, 11 bases at V and 0 bases at J, with 10 bases in the middle. Germline loops: CDR1 SNHLY, CDR2 FYNNEI. The CDR3 totals 13 residues. CDR3 protein: CALYGATNEKLFF. CDR3 in DNA: TGTGCCTTGTACGGTGCAACTAATGAAAAACTGTTTTTT.

The chain combines TRBV19 with TRBJ2-5, with D unresolved. Between the trimmed V and J ends, which lost 3 bases and 5 bases, there was a span of 13 bases. Germline V gives CDR1 LNHDA, CDR2 SQIVND (reference sequence). The length of the CDR3 is 14 residues. The CDR3 coding sequence is TGTGCCAGTAGTATCAAGATAGGAGTGGAGACCCAGTACTTC. It encodes CASSIKIGVETQYF.

V is TRBV11-2 and J is TRBJ2-2; 10 positions agree with TRBD2. CDR1 and CDR2 from the germline V gene are SGHAT and FQNNGV. With 3 bases clipped from V and 1 base from J, the junction kept 5 bases outside the gene matches. CDR3 size: 17 residues. The CDR3 sequence: CASSFLAGVGNTGELFF. The CDR3 nucleotides are TGTGCCAGCAGCTTTCTAGCGGGAGTGGGGAACACCGGGGAGCTGTTTTTT.

The V call is TRBV5-1, the J call TRBJ2-7; D is unclear. CDR1 and CDR2 (germline): SGHRS, YFSETQ. V was trimmed by 3 bases and J by 3 bases, leaving 7 bases between them. The CDR3 runs 12 residues. CDR3 sequence reads: CASSWAGYEQYF. The CDR3 bases are TGCGCCAGCAGCTGGGCCGGCTACGAGCAGTACTTC.